This TCR beta chain was observed in a study of Ad26.COV2.S vaccination and SARS-CoV-2 variants. The overall study: The donor was enrolled in the Ad26.COV2.S arm of the COV1001 trial. Points from the study as a whole: Across vaccine and placebo recipients, the breadth of non-spike TCRs was similar.

V was pared by 4 bases and J by 2 bases, with 12 bases between. Germline assignment: CDR1 SGHDT and CDR2 YYEEEE. The CDR3 spans 14 residues. Treatment reported: about 20 received Ad26.COV2.S at low or high dose, single or two shots; 5 received placebo; per-sample allocation not given. Specimens were obtained on day 63 following the first vaccine or placebo injection. Its platform was an Ad26 vector, and its expressed antigen was Wuhan-strain SARS-CoV-2 spike. Method: immunoSEQ multiplex PCR; TCRdb's copy keeps in-frame clones and lacks some. The table shows over 400,000 clones, with 92% occurring only once. This clone was detected once. As yet, its antigen is unknown.

The rearrangement links TRBV5-6 to TRBJ1-1, with a tentative D call TRBD1 (6 bases). The source material was peripheral blood, sampled in a trial of Ad26.COV2.S vaccine versus placebo. The TCR sequence derives from a person aged 18-65 years who received the Ad26.COV2.S COVID-19 vaccine or a placebo. CDR3 loop: CASSPQGINTEAFF. CDR3 coding DNA: TGTGCCAGCAGCCCCCAGGGGATTAACACTGAAGCTTTCTTT.